A selection of T cell receptor beta chains follows, all from one sample in a study of cytomegalovirus exposure and HLA in healthy donors. Repertoires were generated with immunoSEQ multiplex PCR, while TCRdb's copy carries only in-frame clones and drops some. Here the sample spans some 110,000 clones, approximately 66% being singletons. The sample consisted of PBMCs. The receptors stem from a woman aged 40-49 years in good health and CMV-seropositive. CDR3s include the opening cysteine and the closing phenylalanine or tryptophan. Fields, in order: D gene, J gene, V gene, clone size, CDR3 protein, CDR3 DNA. A D gene is named only where the DNA matches it firmly. Size tells how often a clone was seen (once, few, many) or the class of an expanded clone, and some rows leave it out.

TRBD2 TRBJ2-1 TRBV7-7 - CASSTTSGGANEQFF TGTGCTAGCAGCACAACTAGCGGGGGGGCGAATGAGCAGTTCTTC
TRBD1 TRBJ1-1 TRBV7-2 few CASSFGTGWLKNTEAFF TGTGCCAGCAGCTTTGGGACAGGGTGGTTAAAGAACACTGAAGCTTTCTTT
- TRBJ2-1 TRBV29-1 - CSVGGRHNEQFF TGCAGCGTTGGGGGCAGACACAATGAGCAGTTCTTC
- TRBJ1-5 TRBV27 few CASSSLRQSNQPQHF TGTGCCAGCAGTTCCCTTCGACAGAGCAATCAGCCCCAGCATTTT
- TRBJ1-2 TRBV11-2 - CASSLYSLNYGYTF TGTGCCAGCAGCTTGTACAGCCTTAACTATGGCTACACCTTC
TRBD2 TRBJ2-2 TRBV9 - CASSLLAANTGELFF TGTGCCAGCAGCTTACTAGCGGCGAACACCGGGGAGCTGTTTTTT
- TRBJ2-7 TRBV29-1 - CSVVALPGEEQYF TGCAGCGTTGTTGCGCTCCCCGGGGAAGAGCAGTACTTC
- TRBJ2-7 TRBV7-9 - CASSNYEQYF TGTGCCAGCAGTAACTACGAGCAGTACTTC
- TRBJ2-7 TRBV6-5 - CASSYSSPGYEQYF TGTGCCAGCAGTTACTCTAGCCCGGGCTACGAGCAGTACTTC
- TRBJ2-1 TRBV5-1 - CASSLAISGYEQFF TGCGCCAGCAGCTTGGCCATCAGCGGCTATGAGCAGTTCTTC
- TRBJ2-1 TRBV6-1 - CAATSYNEQFF TGTGCCGCAACTAGCTACAATGAGCAGTTCTTC
- TRBJ2-3 TRBV4-1 - CASTSNAGNTQYF TGCGCCAGCACCTCCAATGCGGGCAATACGCAGTATTTT
TRBD1 TRBJ1-6 TRBV10-3 - CALGSLGQGKGSPLHF TGTGCCCTCGGGTCCTTGGGACAGGGTAAGGGTTCACCCCTCCACTTT
- TRBJ1-3 TRBV25-1 few CASSEDGRSAGTIYF TGTGCCAGCAGTGAAGATGGGCGGAGCGCGGGCACCATATATTTT
- TRBJ1-2 TRBV15 few CATSRDRSYGYTF TGTGCCACCAGCAGGGACAGAAGCTATGGCTACACCTTC
TRBD1 TRBJ1-1 TRBV2 - CASSRTGVNTEAFF TGTGCCAGCAGTCGGACAGGGGTAAACACTGAAGCTTTCTTT
TRBD1 TRBJ1-5 TRBV19 - CASRMTGNQPQHF TGTGCCAGTAGAATGACAGGGAATCAGCCCCAGCATTTT
TRBD1 TRBJ1-1 TRBV7-6 - CASSLSQGANTEAFF TGTGCCAGCAGCTTATCACAGGGGGCCAACACTGAAGCTTTCTTT
- TRBJ1-5 TRBV6-1 - CASSAGQWNQPQHF TGTGCCAGCAGTGCTGGACAATGGAATCAGCCCCAGCATTTT
- TRBJ1-2 TRBV5-1 - CASSWSDSSRGYTF TGCGCCAGCAGCTGGTCAGACTCCTCGAGGGGCTACACCTTC
- TRBJ1-1 TRBV19 - CASSIRDLKKGNTEAFF TGTGCCAGTAGTATCCGGGACTTAAAAAAGGGTAACACTGAAGCTTTCTTT
TRBD2 TRBJ2-7 TRBV9 - CASSAARTSGTYEQYF TGTGCCAGCAGCGCCGCTCGGACTAGCGGGACATACGAGCAGTACTTC
- TRBJ1-5 TRBV19 - CATCDRPRPQHF TGTGCCACCTGCGACAGGCCCAGGCCCCAGCATTTT
- TRBJ1-4 TRBV6-6 few CASTHGQLNEKLFF TGTGCCAGCACCCATGGACAGCTTAATGAAAAACTGTTTTTT
- TRBJ2-2 TRBV19 - CASMGKGGGTGELFF TGTGCCAGTATGGGAAAGGGGGGGGGCACCGGGGAGCTGTTTTTT
- TRBJ1-1 TRBV30 - CAWVRQANTEAFF TGTGCCTGGGTACGACAGGCTAACACTGAAGCTTTCTTT
TRBD1 TRBJ1-6 TRBV6-1 - CASRAPGQGYSPLHF TGTGCCAGCAGAGCGCCGGGACAGGGTTATTCACCCCTCCACTTT
- TRBJ2-3 TRBV4-2 - CASSRTQGLPSTDTQYF TGTGCCAGCAGCCGGACCCAGGGCTTACCTAGCACAGATACGCAGTATTTT
- TRBJ1-1 TRBV6-6 - CASSRGTVLNTEAFF TGTGCCAGCAGCCGCGGGACGGTGTTGAACACTGAAGCTTTCTTT
TRBD2 TRBJ2-1 TRBV9 - CASSVGVSGRYNEQFF TGTGCCAGCAGCGTCGGCGTTAGCGGGAGGTACAATGAGCAGTTCTTC
- TRBJ2-5 TRBV5-1 once CASSFGGNQETQYF TGCGCCAGCAGCTTCGGCGGAAACCAAGAGACCCAGTACTTC
TRBD2 TRBJ2-7 TRBV14 - CASSLWGAGGQSEQYF TGTGCCAGCAGCCTATGGGGAGCGGGAGGGCAGTCCGAGCAGTACTTC
TRBD1 TRBJ2-7 TRBV27 - CASSSTGTVAYEQYF TGTGCCAGCAGTTCGACAGGGACGGTTGCCTACGAGCAGTACTTC
TRBD1 TRBJ2-7 TRBV11-2 - CASKLGPGQALYEQYF TGTGCCAGCAAATTGGGCCCGGGACAGGCGCTCTACGAGCAGTACTTC
TRBD2 TRBJ2-7 TRBV18 - CASSHGTTSGSNEQYF TGTGCCAGCTCACATGGCACGACTAGCGGGAGCAACGAGCAGTACTTC
TRBD2 TRBJ2-1 TRBV6-1 - CASSEMGAGGLDEQFF TGTGCCAGCAGTGAGATGGGGGCGGGAGGTTTGGATGAGCAGTTCTTC
- TRBJ2-7 TRBV5-3 few CARSLGRGLNYEQYF TGTGCCAGAAGCTTGGGGCGGGGGCTCAATTACGAGCAGTACTTC
- TRBJ1-4 TRBV6-1 - CASSEDEKLFF TGTGCCAGCAGCGAGGATGAAAAACTGTTTTTT
TRBD1 TRBJ1-5 TRBV28 - CASSLVTGGNQPQHF TGTGCCAGCAGTTTAGTCACAGGGGGCAATCAGCCCCAGCATTTT
- TRBJ1-1 TRBV28 - CASSFNPGLNSEAFF TGTGCCAGCAGTTTTAACCCAGGCTTAAACTCGGAAGCTTTCTTT
TRBD2 TRBJ2-1 TRBV2 - CASNKAASGTNEQFF TGTGCCAGCAACAAAGCGGCTAGCGGGACCAATGAGCAGTTCTTC
TRBD1 TRBJ1-3 TRBV9 - CASSVATGVGNTIYF TGTGCCAGCAGCGTCGCCACAGGGGTTGGAAACACCATATATTTT
- TRBJ2-7 TRBV10-3 - CAISATAYEQYF TGTGCCATCAGTGCGACAGCCTACGAGCAGTACTTC
- TRBJ2-3 TRBV6-1 - CASSLPFQDTDTQYF TGTGCCAGCAGTCTACCGTTCCAGGACACAGATACGCAGTATTTT
TRBD1 TRBJ1-5 TRBV30 - CAWSPGQGSYQPQHF TGTGCCTGGAGTCCGGGACAGGGGTCTTATCAGCCCCAGCATTTT
- TRBJ1-2 TRBV5-1 - CASSPGPTDYGYTF TGCGCCAGCAGCCCAGGTCCGACGGACTATGGCTACACCTTC
- TRBJ1-2 TRBV6-5 - CASRAGSLNYGYTF TGTGCCAGCCGGGCGGGCAGTTTGAACTATGGCTACACCTTC
TRBD2 TRBJ2-7 TRBV18 - CASSRGLAETYEQYF TGTGCCAGCTCTCGAGGACTAGCGGAAACCTACGAGCAGTACTTC
- TRBJ1-2 TRBV7-9 - CASSLRGRDYGYTF TGTGCCAGCAGCCTGCGGGGACGGGACTATGGCTACACCTTC